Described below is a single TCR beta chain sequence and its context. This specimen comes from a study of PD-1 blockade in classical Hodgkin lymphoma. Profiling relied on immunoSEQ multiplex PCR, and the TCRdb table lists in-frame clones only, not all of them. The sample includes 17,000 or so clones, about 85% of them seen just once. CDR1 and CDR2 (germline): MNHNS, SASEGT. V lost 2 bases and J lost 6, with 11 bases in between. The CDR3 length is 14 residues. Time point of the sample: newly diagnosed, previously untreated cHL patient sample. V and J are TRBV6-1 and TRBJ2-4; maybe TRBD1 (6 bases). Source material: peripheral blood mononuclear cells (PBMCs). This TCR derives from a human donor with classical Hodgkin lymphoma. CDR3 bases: TGTGCCAGCAGTGAAATTCAGGGGAGAAACATTCAGTACTTC. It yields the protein CASSEIQGRNIQYF.